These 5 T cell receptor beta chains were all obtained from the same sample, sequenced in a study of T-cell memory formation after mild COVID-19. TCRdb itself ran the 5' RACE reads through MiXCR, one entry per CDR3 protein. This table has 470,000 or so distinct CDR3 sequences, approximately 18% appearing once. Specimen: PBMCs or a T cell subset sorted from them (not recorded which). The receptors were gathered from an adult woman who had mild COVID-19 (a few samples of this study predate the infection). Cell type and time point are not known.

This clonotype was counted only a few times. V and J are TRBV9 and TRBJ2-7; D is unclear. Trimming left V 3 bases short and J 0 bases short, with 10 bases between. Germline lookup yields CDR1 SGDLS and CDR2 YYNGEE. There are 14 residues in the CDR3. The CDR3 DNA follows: TGTGCCAGCAGCGCGACTCCCAGCTCCTACGAGCAGTACTTC. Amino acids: CASSATPSSYEQYF.

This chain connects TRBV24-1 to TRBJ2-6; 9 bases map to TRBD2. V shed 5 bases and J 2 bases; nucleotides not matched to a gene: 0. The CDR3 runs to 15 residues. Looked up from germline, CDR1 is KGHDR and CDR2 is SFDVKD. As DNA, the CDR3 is TGTGCCACCAGTGTAGCGGGGGCTGGGGCCAACGTCCTGACTTTC. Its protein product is CATSVAGAGANVLTF.

CDR3: CASSSLPAFNEQFF. CDR3 nucleotide sequence: TGTGCCAGCAGCTCGCTTCCAGCATTCAATGAGCAGTTCTTC. The chain joins TRBV7-2 to TRBJ2-1; no clear D gene. Germline loops: CDR1 SGHTA, CDR2 FQGNSA. Trimming pared 4 bases from V and 6 bases from J, leaving 13 bases between. This CDR3 is 14 amino acids long.

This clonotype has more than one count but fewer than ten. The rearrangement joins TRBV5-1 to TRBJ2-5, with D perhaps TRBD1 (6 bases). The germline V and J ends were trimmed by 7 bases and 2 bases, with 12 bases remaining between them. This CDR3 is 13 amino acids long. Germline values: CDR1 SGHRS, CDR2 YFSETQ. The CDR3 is CASRSQGQETQYF. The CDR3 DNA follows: TGCGCCAGCCGAAGCCAGGGGCAAGAGACCCAGTACTTC.

The CDR3 region has the DNA TGTGCCAGCAGTCCCGCCGGTGGGTACTATGGCTACACCTTC. Its translation: CASSPAGGYYGYTF. The chain joins TRBV6-1 to TRBJ1-2; D call uncertain. The CDR3 loop spans 14 amino acids. The germline gives CDR1 MNHNS, CDR2 SASEGT. The ends were cut back, 5 bases at V and 3 bases at J, with 13 bases in the middle.